What follows is one T cell receptor beta chain and its context. Its antigen remains unidentified. TCRdb's table, derived via immunoSEQ multiplex PCR, lists solely in-frame clones and lacks some. The table lists around 160,000 clones, about 88% of them singletons. Time point noted: baseline pretreatment blood. Noted treatment: 15 Gy SBRT to primary tumor, nephrectomy 4 weeks later. Trimming left V 2 bases short and J 1 base short, with 10 bases between. The germline CDR1 and CDR2 sequences are LNHDA and SQIVND (reference sequence). This CDR3 has 15 residues. These data come from a study of radiation and T cells in renal cell carcinoma. Whole-study results and caveats: Top tumor clonotypes rose in blood 2 weeks post-radiation, then contracted.

Source: blood, taken from a patient whose treatment included radiotherapy and nephrectomy. The TCR sequence derives from an older woman with renal cell carcinoma. The chain uses TRBV19 and TRBJ2-3, with a tentative D call TRBD1 (5 bases). CDR3 in amino acids: CASSIQGLRTDTQYF. The CDR3 bases are TGTGCCAGTAGTATACAGGGCCTACGCACAGATACGCAGTATTTT. The full variable domain, completed using reference TRBV19 and TRBJ2-3, is DGGITQSPKYLFRKEGQNVTLSCEQNLNHDAMYWYRQDPGQGLRLIYYSQIVNDFQKGDIAEGYSVSREKKESFPLTVTSAQKNPTAFYLCASSIQGLRTDTQYFGPGTRLTVL.